Shown below are 9 T cell receptor beta chains from a single sample sequenced in a study of long-term antiretroviral therapy in people with HIV. The immunoSEQ assay was v3.0, run at survey level. Clones were sequenced by immunoSEQ multiplex PCR, and TCRdb holds only the in-frame ones, with some missing. This sample has roughly 17,000 clones; roughly 79% occur once, and the top ten carry 9.5% to 14%. The material sequenced was unsorted PBMCs, taken 2.3 years after starting antiretroviral therapy. Receptor source: a woman in her thirties or forties with HIV.

CDR3 loop: CASSPGGGAIENEQFF. DNA for the CDR3: TGTGCCAGTAGTCCGGGCGGGGGGGCCATTGAAAATGAGCAGTTCTTC. The chain carries TRBV19 and TRBJ2-1; TRBD2 aligns across 9 bases. Germline-derived CDR1 and CDR2 are LNHDA and SQIVND (reference sequence). The CDR3 sequence is 16 residues long. Trimming at V came to 5 bases and at J to 7 bases, leaving 12 bases not matched to a gene.

V usage is TRBV30 and J usage is TRBJ1-6; a weak D match, TRBD1 (6 bases). V gave up 4 bases and J gave up 7 bases, with 14 bases separating them. Germline V lookup: CDR1 GTSNPN, CDR2 SVGIG (reference sequence). CDR3 length equals 14 residues. The CDR3 protein is CAWTEGGSNSPLHF. Here the CDR3 DNA reads TGTGCCTGGACCGAGGGGGGTAGCAATTCACCCCTCCACTTT.

This sequence joins TRBV5-4 and TRBJ2-1, with 8 bases aligning to TRBD2. Germline V lookup: CDR1 SGHNT, CDR2 YYREEE (reference sequence). The CDR3 has 17 residues. J lost 8 bases, V lost 1 base, and 14 bases had no gene match. The CDR3 DNA is TGTGCCAGCAGCTTGAAGGGAACGGGAGGGCCCCAGGATGAGCAGTTCTTC. This gives the protein CASSLKGTGGPQDEQFF.

The rearrangement uses TRBV10-2 and TRBJ1-5; D possibly corresponds to TRBD1 (5 bases). V was shortened by 8 bases and J by 4 bases, with 15 bases between the two germline ends. CDR1 WSHSY and CDR2 SAAADI come from the germline V gene. The CDR3 loop spans 14 amino acids. The CDR3 loop is CASGGDGRNQPQHF. The CDR3 region has the DNA TGCGCCAGCGGGGGGGACGGTCGGAATCAGCCCCAGCATTTT.

Judged by abundance, this clone is medium-sized (0.01 to 0.1%). The V call is TRBV29-1, the J call TRBJ1-2, with D possibly matching TRBD1 (5 bases). CDR3 length equals 13 residues. Deletions cut 5 bases from V and 4 bases from J, with 14 bases between. CDR1 and CDR2 from the germline V gene are SQVTM and ANQGSEA. The CDR3 reads CSVTGAEAYGYTF. DNA of the CDR3: TGCAGCGTTACCGGGGCGGAAGCCTATGGCTACACCTTC. Full variable domain (missing parts from reference TRBV29-1 and TRBJ1-2): SAVISQKPSRDICQRGTSLTIQCQVDSQVTMMFWYRQQPGQSLTLIATANQGSEATYESGFVIDKFPISRPNLTFSTLTVSNMSPEDSSIYLCSVTGAEAYGYTFGSGTRLTVV.

The gene calls are TRBV6-5 and TRBJ2-7; tentative D call: TRBD2 (5 bases). This CDR3 is 14 amino acids long. The V end was cut by 3 bases, the J end by 3 bases, with 12 bases between. Germline assignment: CDR1 MNHEY and CDR2 SVGAGI. CDR3 sequence: CASSYISGNYEQYF. For the CDR3, the DNA is TGTGCCAGCAGTTATATTTCGGGAAACTACGAGCAGTACTTC.

The DNA for the CDR3 is TGTGCCAGCAGCCCCCAGACCACTAATGAAAAACTGTTTTTT. Its translation is CASSPQTTNEKLFF. The chain carries TRBV7-6 and TRBJ1-4; D gene ambiguous. V was clipped by 5 bases and J by 2 bases, with 9 bases between them. Germline assignment: CDR1 SGHVS and CDR2 FNYEAQ. The CDR3 runs 14 residues.

The chain joins TRBV9 to TRBJ1-2; no reliable D call. From germline, CDR1 is SGDLS and CDR2 YYNGEE. Trimming pared 3 bases from V and 5 bases from J, leaving 17 bases between. The CDR3 is 15 amino acids. The CDR3 DNA is TGTGCCAGCAGCGAACCCGGAGGACGGGCATATGGCTACACCTTC. It translates to CASSEPGGRAYGYTF. Looking up the rest from reference TRBV9 and TRBJ1-2 gives the full variable domain: DSGVTQTPKHLITATGQRVTLRCSPRSGDLSVYWYQQSLDQGLQFLIQYYNGEERAKGNILERFSAQQFPDLHSELNLSSLELGDSALYFCASSEPGGRAYGYTFGSGTRLTVV.

The rearrangement uses TRBV6-6 and TRBJ2-4; D possibly uses TRBD1 or TRBD2 (5 bases each). The germline gives CDR1 MNHNY, CDR2 SVGAGI (reference sequence). Trimming took off 4 bases at V and 6 bases at J, with 13 bases between the two ends. CDR3 length: 14 amino acids. CDR3 nucleotide sequence: TGTGCCAGCAGTTCGTACGGGGCGGCAAACATTCAGTACTTC. Translated: CASSSYGAANIQYF.